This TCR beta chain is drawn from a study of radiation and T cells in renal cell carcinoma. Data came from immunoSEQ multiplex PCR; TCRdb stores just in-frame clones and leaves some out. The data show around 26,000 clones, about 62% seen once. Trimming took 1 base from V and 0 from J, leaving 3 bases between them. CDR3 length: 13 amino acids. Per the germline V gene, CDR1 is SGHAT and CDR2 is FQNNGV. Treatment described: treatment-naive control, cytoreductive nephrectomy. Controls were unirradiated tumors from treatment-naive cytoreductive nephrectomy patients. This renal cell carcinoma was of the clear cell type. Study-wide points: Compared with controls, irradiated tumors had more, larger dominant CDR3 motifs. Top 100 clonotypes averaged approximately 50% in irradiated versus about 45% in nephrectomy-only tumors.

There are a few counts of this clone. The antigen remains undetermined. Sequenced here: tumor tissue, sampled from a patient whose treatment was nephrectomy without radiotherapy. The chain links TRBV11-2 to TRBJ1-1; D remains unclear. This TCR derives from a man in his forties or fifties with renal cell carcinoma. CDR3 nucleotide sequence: TGTGCCAGCAGCTTAGGACTGAACACTGAAGCTTTCTTT. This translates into CASSLGLNTEAFF.